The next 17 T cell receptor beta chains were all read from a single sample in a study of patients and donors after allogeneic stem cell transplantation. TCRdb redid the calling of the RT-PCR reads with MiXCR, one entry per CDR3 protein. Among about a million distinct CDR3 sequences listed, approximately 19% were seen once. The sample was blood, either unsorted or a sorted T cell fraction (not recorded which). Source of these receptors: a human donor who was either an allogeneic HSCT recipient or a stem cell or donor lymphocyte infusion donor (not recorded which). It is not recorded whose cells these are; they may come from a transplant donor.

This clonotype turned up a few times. CDR3 DNA sequence: TGTGCCACCAGCAGAGATTCACCTCAGCCCCAGCATTTT. Translating it yields CATSRDSPQPQHF. The chain carries TRBV15 and TRBJ1-5; D is unresolved. Trimming took 0 bases from V and 6 from J, leaving 6 bases between them. The CDR3 runs to 13 residues. Germline-derived CDR1 and CDR2 are LNHNV and YYDKDF (reference sequence).

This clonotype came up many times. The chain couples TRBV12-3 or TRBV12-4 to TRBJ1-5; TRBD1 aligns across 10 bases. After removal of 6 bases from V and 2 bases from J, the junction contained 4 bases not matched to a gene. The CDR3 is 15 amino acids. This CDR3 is CASRRQGAGNQPQHF. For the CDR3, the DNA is TGTGCCAGCAGGCGACAGGGGGCGGGCAATCAGCCCCAGCATTTT.

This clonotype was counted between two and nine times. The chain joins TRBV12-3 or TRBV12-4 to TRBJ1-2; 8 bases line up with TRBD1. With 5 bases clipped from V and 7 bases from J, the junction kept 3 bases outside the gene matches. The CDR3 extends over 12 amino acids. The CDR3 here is CASSEQGVGYTF. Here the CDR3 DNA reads TGTGCCAGCAGTGAACAGGGGGTTGGCTACACCTTC.

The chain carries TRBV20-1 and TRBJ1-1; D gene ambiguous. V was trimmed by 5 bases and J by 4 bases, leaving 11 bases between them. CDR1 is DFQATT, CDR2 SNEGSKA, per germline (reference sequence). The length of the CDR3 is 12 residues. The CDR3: CSADRWGTEAFF. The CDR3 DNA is TGCAGTGCTGACCGGTGGGGCACTGAAGCTTTCTTT.

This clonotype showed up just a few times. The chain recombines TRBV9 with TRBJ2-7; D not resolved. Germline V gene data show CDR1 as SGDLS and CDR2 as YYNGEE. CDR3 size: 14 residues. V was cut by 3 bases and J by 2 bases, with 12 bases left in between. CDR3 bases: TGTGCCAGCAGCGCCCGACCTATTCCCTACGAGCAGTACTTC. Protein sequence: CASSARPIPYEQYF.

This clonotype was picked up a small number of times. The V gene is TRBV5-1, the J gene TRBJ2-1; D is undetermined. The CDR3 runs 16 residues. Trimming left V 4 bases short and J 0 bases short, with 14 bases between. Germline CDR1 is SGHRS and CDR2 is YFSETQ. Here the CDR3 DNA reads TGCGCCAGCAGCCCCCTGCCACTTAGCTCCTACAATGAGCAGTTCTTC. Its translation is CASSPLPLSSYNEQFF.

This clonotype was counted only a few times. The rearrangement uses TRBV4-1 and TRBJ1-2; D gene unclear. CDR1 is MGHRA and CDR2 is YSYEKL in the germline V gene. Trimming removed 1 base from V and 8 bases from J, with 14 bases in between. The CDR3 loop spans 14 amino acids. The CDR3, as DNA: TGCGCCAGCAGCCAAGTGTCCTTGGTAGGCGGCTACACCTTC. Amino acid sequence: CASSQVSLVGGYTF.

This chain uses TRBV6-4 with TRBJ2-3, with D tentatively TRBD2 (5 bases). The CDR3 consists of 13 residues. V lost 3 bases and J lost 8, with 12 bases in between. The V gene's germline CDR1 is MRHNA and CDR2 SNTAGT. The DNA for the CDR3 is TGTGCCAGCAGTGAGGAGGCGGTTGCTACGCAGTATTTT. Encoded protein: CASSEEAVATQYF.

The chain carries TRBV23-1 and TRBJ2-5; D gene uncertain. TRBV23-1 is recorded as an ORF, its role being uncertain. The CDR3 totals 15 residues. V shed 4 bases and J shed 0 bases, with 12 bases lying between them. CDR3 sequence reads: CASSLIRDYQETQYF. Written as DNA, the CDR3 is TGCGCCAGCAGTCTTATACGAGACTACCAAGAGACCCAGTACTTC.

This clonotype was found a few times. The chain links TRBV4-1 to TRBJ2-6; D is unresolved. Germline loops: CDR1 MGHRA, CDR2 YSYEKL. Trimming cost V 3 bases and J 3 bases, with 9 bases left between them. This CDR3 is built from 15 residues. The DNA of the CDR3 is TGCGCCAGCAGCCACCGGGTTCTTGGGGCCAACGTCCTGACTTTC. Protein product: CASSHRVLGANVLTF.

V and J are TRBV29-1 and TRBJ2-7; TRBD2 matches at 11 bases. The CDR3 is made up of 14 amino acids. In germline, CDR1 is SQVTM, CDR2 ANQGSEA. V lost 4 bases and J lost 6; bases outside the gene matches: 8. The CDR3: CSVVHSGGGLEQYF. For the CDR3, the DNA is TGCAGCGTTGTCCATAGCGGGGGGGGGCTCGAGCAGTACTTC.

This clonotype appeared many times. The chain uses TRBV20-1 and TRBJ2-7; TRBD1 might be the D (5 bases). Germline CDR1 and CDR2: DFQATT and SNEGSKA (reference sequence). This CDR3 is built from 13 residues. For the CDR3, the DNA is TGCAGCGCCAATTCACAGGTTCACTACGAGCAGTACTTC. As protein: CSANSQVHYEQYF.

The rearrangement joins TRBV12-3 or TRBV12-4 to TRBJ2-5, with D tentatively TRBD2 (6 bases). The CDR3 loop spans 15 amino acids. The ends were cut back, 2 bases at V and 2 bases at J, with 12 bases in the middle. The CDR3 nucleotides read TGTGCCAGCAGTTTACACTGGCGGGGTCAAGAGACCCAGTACTTC. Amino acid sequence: CASSLHWRGQETQYF.

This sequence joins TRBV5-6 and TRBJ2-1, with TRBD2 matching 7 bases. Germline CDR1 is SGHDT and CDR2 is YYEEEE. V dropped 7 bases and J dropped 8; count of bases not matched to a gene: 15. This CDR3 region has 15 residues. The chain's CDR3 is CASRKGGRVVDEQFF. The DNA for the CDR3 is TGTGCCAGCCGTAAGGGTGGGAGGGTCGTGGATGAGCAGTTCTTC.

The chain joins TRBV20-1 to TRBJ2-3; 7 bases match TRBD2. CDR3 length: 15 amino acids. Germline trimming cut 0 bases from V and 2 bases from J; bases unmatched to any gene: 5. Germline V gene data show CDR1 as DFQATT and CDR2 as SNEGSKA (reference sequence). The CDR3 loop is CSAREAGFYTDTQYF. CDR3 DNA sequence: TGCAGTGCTAGAGAAGCGGGGTTCTACACAGATACGCAGTATTTT.

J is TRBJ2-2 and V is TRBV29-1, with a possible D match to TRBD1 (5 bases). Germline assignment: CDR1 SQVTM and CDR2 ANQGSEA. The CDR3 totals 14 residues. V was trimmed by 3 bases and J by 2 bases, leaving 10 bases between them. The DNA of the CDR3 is TGCAGCGTTGATGACCAGGGTAACACCGGGGAGCTGTTTTTT. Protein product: CSVDDQGNTGELFF.

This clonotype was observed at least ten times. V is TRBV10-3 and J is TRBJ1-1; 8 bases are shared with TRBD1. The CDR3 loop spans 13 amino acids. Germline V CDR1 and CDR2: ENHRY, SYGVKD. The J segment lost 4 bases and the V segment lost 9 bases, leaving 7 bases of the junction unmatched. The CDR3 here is CAINRDRITEAFF. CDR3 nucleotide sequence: TGTGCCATAAACCGGGACAGGATCACTGAAGCTTTCTTT.